These 13 T cell receptor beta chains came from one sample sequenced in a study of CD4 and CD8 cells across lung adenocarcinoma regions. TCRdb itself ran the PCR reads through MiXCR, one entry per CDR3 protein. The table lists 5,100 or so distinct CDR3 sequences, 62% of them singletons. Material for sequencing was CD4+ T cells from the center of a lung tumor. The origin of the receptors is a female donor with lung adenocarcinoma. The CD4 and CD8 labels of this study may be unreliable.

This clonotype is classed as medium-sized. V and J are TRBV10-1 and TRBJ2-3; no clear D. The germline V gene encodes CDR1 WNHNN and CDR2 SYGVQD (reference sequence). V was clipped by 3 bases and J by 5 bases, with 6 bases between them. The CDR3 runs to 12 residues. The CDR3 nucleotides read TGCGCCAGCAGTGACTCGGGAGATACGCAGTATTTT. As protein: CASSDSGDTQYF.

The J gene is TRBJ2-7, the V gene TRBV6-1, with 12 bases lining up with TRBD2. The CDR3 is made up of 16 amino acids. CDR1 and CDR2 from the germline V gene are MNHNS and SASEGT. J gave up 1 base and V 7 bases, and 8 bases lay outside the gene matches. The chain's CDR3 is CASTLGTSGRSYEQYF. DNA of the CDR3: TGTGCCAGCACCTTGGGGACTAGCGGGCGATCCTACGAGCAGTACTTC.

Of note for this clonotype: One end of the junction does not line up with germline, which may come from a read error. This rearrangement joins TRBV7-2 to TRBJ2-1, with 8 bases matching TRBD2. This CDR3 spans 16 amino acids. CDR1 and CDR2 (germline): SGHTA, FQGNSA. CDR3 loop: CASRGSGRVGSDKQFF. DNA for the CDR3: TGTGCCAGCAGGGGATCCGGGAGGGTGGGATCAGATAAGCAGTTCTTT.

Only a few counts were recorded for this clonotype. CDR3 DNA sequence: TGTGCCAGCAGAACCAGGGGGAATAATGACTACGAGCAGTACTTC. Protein: CASRTRGNNDYEQYF. This chain links TRBV6-1 with TRBJ2-5, with 7 bases aligning to TRBD1. The DNA matches TRBJ2-7 better at its end, which makes the J call doubtful. CDR3 length: 15 residues. Germline V lookup: CDR1 MNHNS, CDR2 SASEGT.

As for this clonotype: The junction differs from germline at one of its ends, possibly a read error. The chain recombines TRBV6-1 with TRBJ2-2; D remains unclear. CDR1 is MNHNS, CDR2 SASEGT, per germline. The CDR3 has 12 residues. CDR3 sequence (DNA): TGTGACAGCTGTGCAAAGAACAAGGAGCAGTTTTTT. Translated, it gives CDSCAKNKEQFF.

This clonotype was counted only a few times. The V and J genes are TRBV7-2 and TRBJ2-7; D perhaps matches TRBD1 (6 bases). Trimming pared 1 base from V and 0 bases from J, leaving 10 bases between. CDR1 is SGHTA and CDR2 is FQGNSA in the germline V gene. This CDR3 has 15 amino acids. The CDR3 DNA reads as TGTGCCAGCAGCTTAGGCGTCAGGGGCTCCTACGAGCAGTACTTC. This codes for CASSLGVRGSYEQYF. The full variable domain, rest sourced from reference TRBV7-2 and TRBJ2-7, is GAGVSQSPSNKVTEKGKDVELRCDPISGHTALYWYRQSLGQGLEFLIYFQGNSAPDKSGLPSDRFSAERTGGSVSTLTIQRTQQEDSAVYLCASSLGVRGSYEQYFGPGTRLTVT.

V usage is TRBV10-3 and J usage is TRBJ2-1; TRBD2 aligns across 10 bases. Germline CDR1 ENHRY, CDR2 SYGVKD. The V and J ends lost 7 bases and 4 bases, in that order; junction bases with no gene match: 22. The CDR3 length is 20 residues. Here the CDR3 reads CAIKSIGNPTSGKSYNEQFF. DNA of the CDR3: TGTGCCATCAAGTCGATCGGGAACCCCACTAGCGGGAAGTCTTACAATGAGCAGTTCTTC.

This chain connects TRBV6-5 to TRBJ1-3, with 7 bases identical to TRBD1. The CDR3 contains 15 residues. The J segment lost 2 bases and the V segment lost 2 bases, leaving 3 bases of the junction unmatched. The germline CDR1 and CDR2 sequences are MNHEY and SVGAGI. CDR3 protein: CASSYAQGAGNTIYF. In nucleotides, the CDR3 is TGTGCCAGCAGTTACGCCCAGGGGGCTGGAAACACCATATATTTT.

This clonotype was recorded a few times. The chain combines TRBV6-1 with TRBJ2-7; tentative D call: TRBD2 (6 bases). V was trimmed by 9 bases and J by 5 bases, leaving 20 bases between them. Germline values: CDR1 MNHNS, CDR2 SASEGT. The CDR3 is 14 residues long. The CDR3 sequence: CASGARGKDDEQYF. CDR3 sequence (DNA): TGTGCCAGTGGGGCTCGGGGGAAAGACGACGAGCAGTACTTC.

V gene TRBV6-1 combines with J gene TRBJ1-5; the D gene is possibly TRBD1 (6 bases). V was clipped by 7 bases and J by 2 bases, with 12 bases between them. The germline CDR1 and CDR2 sequences are MNHNS and SASEGT. This CDR3 spans 14 amino acids. CDR3 sequence: CASTLQGGNQPQHF. DNA for the CDR3: TGTGCCAGCACGCTACAGGGAGGCAATCAGCCCCAGCATTTT.

This clonotype showed up just once. J is TRBJ2-3 and V is TRBV7-2; tentatively, D is TRBD2 (5 bases). The J call may be in error: the DNA end matches TRBJ2-7 better. Germline assignment: CDR1 SGHTA and CDR2 FQGNSA. This CDR3 is built from 16 residues. As DNA, the CDR3 is TGTGCCAGCAGCTTGAGTGTTCCCGGTGGAGGCAATGAGCAGTACTTC. Protein sequence: CASSLSVPGGGNEQYF.

The gene calls are TRBV6-1 and TRBJ2-1; weak D call: TRBD1 (6 bases). Germline V gene lookup returns CDR1 MNHNS and CDR2 SASEGT. V was cut by 5 bases and J by 8 bases, with 16 bases left in between. The CDR3 runs 14 residues. CDR3 loop: CASSPGQGKDEQFF. The CDR3 DNA follows: TGTGCCAGCAGTCCGGGTCAGGGGAAAGATGAGCAGTTCTTC.

This clonotype was observed a handful of times. The chain is built from TRBV6-1 and TRBJ2-3; the D gene is possibly TRBD2 (5 bases). Germline V gene sequence: CDR1 MNHNS, CDR2 SASEGT. The CDR3 extends over 14 amino acids. V was cut by 1 base and J by 4 bases, with 9 bases left in between. CDR3: CASSEVLGADTQYF. In DNA form, the CDR3 reads TGTGCCAGCAGTGAAGTTCTCGGGGCAGATACGCAGTATTTT.